This T cell receptor beta chain appears in the sequencing data of a study of blood T cell repertoires in COVID-19. The CDR3 runs 13 residues. Germline-derived CDR1 and CDR2 are MNHEY and SMNVEV (reference sequence). V was cut by 3 bases and J by 1 base, with 7 bases left in between. Repertoires were generated with immunoSEQ multiplex PCR, while TCRdb's copy carries only in-frame clones and drops some. The table includes more than 300,000 clones, around four fifths detected once. To note about this clone: At the DNA level, this CDR3 is encoded by other sequences in the same sample as well.

This clonotype originated in a woman in her fifties or sixties who had recovered from COVID-19. The specimen sequenced was PBMCs or T cells enriched from blood (not recorded which). J is TRBJ2-7 and V is TRBV27; D ambiguous. The CDR3 spells CASSLYGSYEQYF. As DNA, the CDR3 is TGTGCCAGCAGTTTGTACGGTTCCTACGAGCAGTACTTC.